The 3 T cell receptor beta chains reported below all come from one sample, sequenced in a study of blood T cell repertoires in COVID-19. Measured with immunoSEQ multiplex PCR; TCRdb has only the in-frame clones, and not every one. The sample includes roughly 73,000 clones, 82% of them seen just once. Material for sequencing was peripheral blood. Source of these receptors: a woman aged 55-70 years with acute or convalescent COVID-19.

The chain combines TRBV11-2 with TRBJ1-4; D perhaps matches TRBD1 (6 bases). Trimming cost V 3 bases and J 7 bases, with 18 bases left between them. Germline values: CDR1 SGHAT, CDR2 FQNNGV. The CDR3 length is 16 residues. The DNA for the CDR3 is TGTGCCAGCAGCTTTCACGCTTCTGTCAGGGGTGAAAAACTGTTTTTT. It yields the protein CASSFHASVRGEKLFF.

The rearrangement joins TRBV3-1 (or the pseudogene TRBV3-2) to TRBJ1-4, with D perhaps matching TRBD1 (6 bases). Germline V gene data show CDR1 as LGHDT and CDR2 as YNNKEL (reference sequence). This CDR3 contains 11 residues. V shed 5 bases and J shed 10 bases, with 8 bases lying between them. CDR3 coding DNA: TGTGCCAGCAGCGAACAGGGAAAACTGTTTTTT. This sequence encodes CASSEQGKLFF.

The chain uses TRBV4-2 and TRBJ2-5; TRBD2 is a possible D gene (6 bases). This CDR3 comprises 13 residues. Germline V lookup: CDR1 LGHNA, CDR2 YNFKEQ. The V end was cut by 1 base, the J end by 3 bases, with 6 bases between. CDR3 nucleotides: TGTGCCAGCAGCCAAGGACTAGAAGAGACCCAGTACTTC. It yields the protein CASSQGLEETQYF.